This T cell receptor (beta chain) was sequenced in a study of immune characterization of retroperitoneal liposarcoma. The table lists this clonotype with many counts. The germline CDR1 and CDR2 sequences are MNHEY and SMNVEV (reference sequence). V was clipped by 3 bases and J by 0 bases, with 6 bases between them. CDR3 size: 14 residues. From the PCR reads, TCRdb called clonotypes with MiXCR, one entry per CDR3 protein. Seen here are 11,000 or so distinct CDR3 sequences, approximately 26% observed once, and the top ten hold approximately 9.7%. The receptor was isolated from a female donor with retroperitoneal liposarcoma. Sequencing used tumor tissue. This chain connects TRBV27 to TRBJ2-1; no firm D call. CDR3 in DNA: TGTGCCAGCAGTTTCGAGAGCTCCTACAATGAGCAGTTCTTC. As protein: CASSFESSYNEQFF.